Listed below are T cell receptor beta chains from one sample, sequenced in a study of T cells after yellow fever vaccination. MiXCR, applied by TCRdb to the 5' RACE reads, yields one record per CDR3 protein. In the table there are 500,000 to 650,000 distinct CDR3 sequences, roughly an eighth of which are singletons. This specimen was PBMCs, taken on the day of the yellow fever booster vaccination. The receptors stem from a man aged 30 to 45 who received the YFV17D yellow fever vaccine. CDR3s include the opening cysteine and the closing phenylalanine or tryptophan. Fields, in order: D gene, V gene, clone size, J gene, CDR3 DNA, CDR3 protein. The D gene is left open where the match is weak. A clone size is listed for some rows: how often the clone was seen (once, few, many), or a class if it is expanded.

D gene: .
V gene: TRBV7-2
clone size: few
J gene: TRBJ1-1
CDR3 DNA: TGTGCCAGCAGCTTAGCGTACGCGTATGAAGCTTTCTTT
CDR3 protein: CASSLAYAYEAFF

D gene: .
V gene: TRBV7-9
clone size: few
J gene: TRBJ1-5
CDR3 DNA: TGTGCCAGCAGCTTAGCCAGCCGGGAGGGGCCCCAGCATTTT
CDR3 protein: CASSLASREGPQHF

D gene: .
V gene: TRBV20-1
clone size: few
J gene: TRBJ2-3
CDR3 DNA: TGCAGTGCTAGAGATCGGGGGCGATTTAGCACAGATACGCAGTATTTT
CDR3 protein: CSARDRGRFSTDTQYF

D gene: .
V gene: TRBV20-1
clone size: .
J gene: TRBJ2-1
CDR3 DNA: TGCAGTGCTAGAGACCCCACAGGGTCCGGTAACGGTGGCAATGAGCAGTTCTTC
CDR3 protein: CSARDPTGSGNGGNEQFF

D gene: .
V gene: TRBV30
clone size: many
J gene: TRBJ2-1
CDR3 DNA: TGTGCCTGGCAGAGTGGGTCGCGGGTCTACAATGAGCAGTTCTTC
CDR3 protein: CAWQSGSRVYNEQFF

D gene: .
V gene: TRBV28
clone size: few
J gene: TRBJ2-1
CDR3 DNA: TGTGCCAGCAGGTTCTCGGGTAGCTCCTACAATGAGCAGTTCTTC
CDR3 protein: CASRFSGSSYNEQFF

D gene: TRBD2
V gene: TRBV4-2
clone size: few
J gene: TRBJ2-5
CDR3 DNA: TGTGCCAGCAGCCACGCGCTAGCGGGAGCCGAGACCCAGTACTTC
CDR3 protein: CASSHALAGAETQYF

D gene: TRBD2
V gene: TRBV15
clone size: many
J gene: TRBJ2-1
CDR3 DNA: TGTGCCACCAGCAGAGGACTAGCTGTGGGCCTCGGGGAGCAGTTCTTC
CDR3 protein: CATSRGLAVGLGEQFF

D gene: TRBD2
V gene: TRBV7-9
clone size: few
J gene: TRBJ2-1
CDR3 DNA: TGTGCCAGCAGCTCTAGCGGGAGGGTGGACAATGAGCAGTTCTTC
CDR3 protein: CASSSSGRVDNEQFF

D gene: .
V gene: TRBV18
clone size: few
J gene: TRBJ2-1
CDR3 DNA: TGTGCCAGCTCACCACCGTCTAGAAGCAATGAGCAGTTCTTC
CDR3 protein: CASSPPSRSNEQFF

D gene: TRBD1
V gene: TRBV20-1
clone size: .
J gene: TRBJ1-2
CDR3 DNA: TGCAGTGCTAGAGATGAGGGGGCGCTAGGCTACACCTTC
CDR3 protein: CSARDEGALGYTF

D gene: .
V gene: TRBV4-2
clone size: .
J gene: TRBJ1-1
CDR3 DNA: TGTGCCAGCAGCCAAGTCGAGGGACCGAGAACGGCTTTT
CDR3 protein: CASSQVEGPRTAF

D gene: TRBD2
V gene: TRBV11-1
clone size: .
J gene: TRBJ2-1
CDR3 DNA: TGTGCCAGCAGCTTTCCGGGCCTAATCAGGCTAGCGGGAGACAATGAGCAGTTCTTC
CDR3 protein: CASSFPGLIRLAGDNEQFF

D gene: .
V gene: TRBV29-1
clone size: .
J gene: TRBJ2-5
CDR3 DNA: TGCAGCGTTGGCGGCTACCAAGAGACCCAGTACTTC
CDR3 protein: CSVGGYQETQYF

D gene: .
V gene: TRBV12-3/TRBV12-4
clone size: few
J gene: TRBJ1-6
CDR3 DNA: TGTGCCAGCAGTCTAAACTATAATTCACCCCTCCACTTT
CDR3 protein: CASSLNYNSPLHF

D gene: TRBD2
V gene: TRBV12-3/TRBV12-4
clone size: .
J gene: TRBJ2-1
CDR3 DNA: TGTGCCAGCAGTCCCCCATCTCCCGGGGGGAATGAGCAGTTCTTC
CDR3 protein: CASSPPSPGGNEQFF

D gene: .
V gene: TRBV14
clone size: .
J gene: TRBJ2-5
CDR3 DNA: TGTGCCAGCAGCGCTACCCAAGAGACCCAGTACTTC
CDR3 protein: CASSATQETQYF

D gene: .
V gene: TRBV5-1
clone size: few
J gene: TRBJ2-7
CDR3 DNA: TGCGCCAGCAGCTTGGCCCAGGAGGGTTACGAGCAGTACTTC
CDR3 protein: CASSLAQEGYEQYF

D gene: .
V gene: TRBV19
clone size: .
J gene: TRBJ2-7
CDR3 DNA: TGTGCCAGTAGCATAACCGACGGCTACGAGCAGTACTTC
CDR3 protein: CASSITDGYEQYF

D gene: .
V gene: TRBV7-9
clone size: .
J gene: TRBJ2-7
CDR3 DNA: TGTGCCAGCAGCTTAGCTTCGGGGCTGCAGTACTTC
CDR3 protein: CASSLASGLQYF

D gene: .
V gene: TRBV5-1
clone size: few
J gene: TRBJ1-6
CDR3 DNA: TGCGCCAGCAGCTACACTCTGGATTCACCCCTCCACTTT
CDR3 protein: CASSYTLDSPLHF

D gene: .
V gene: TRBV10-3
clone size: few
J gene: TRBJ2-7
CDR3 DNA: TGTGCCATCAGTGAGTCGACAACATCCTACGAGCAGTACTTC
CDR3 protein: CAISESTTSYEQYF

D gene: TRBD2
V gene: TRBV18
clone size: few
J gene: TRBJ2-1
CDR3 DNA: TGTGCCAGCTCAGCGGGGGATGAGCAGTTCTTC
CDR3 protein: CASSAGDEQFF